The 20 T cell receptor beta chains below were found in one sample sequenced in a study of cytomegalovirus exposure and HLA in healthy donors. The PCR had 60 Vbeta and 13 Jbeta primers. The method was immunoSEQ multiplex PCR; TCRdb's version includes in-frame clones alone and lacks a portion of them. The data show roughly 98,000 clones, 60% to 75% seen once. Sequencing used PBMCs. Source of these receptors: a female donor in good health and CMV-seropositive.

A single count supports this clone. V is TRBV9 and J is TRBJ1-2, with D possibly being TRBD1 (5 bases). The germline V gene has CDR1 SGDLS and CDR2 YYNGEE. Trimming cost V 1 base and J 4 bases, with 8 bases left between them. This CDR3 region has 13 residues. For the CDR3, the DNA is TGTGCCAGCAGCGTACTTCAGGGCTATGGCTACACCTTC. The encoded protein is CASSVLQGYGYTF.

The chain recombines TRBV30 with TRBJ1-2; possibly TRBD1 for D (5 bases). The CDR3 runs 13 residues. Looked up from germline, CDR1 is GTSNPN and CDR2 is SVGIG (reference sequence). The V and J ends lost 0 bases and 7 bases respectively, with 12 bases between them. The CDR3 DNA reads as TGTGCCTGGAGTGTACGGGGGTTAGGTGGCTACACCTTC. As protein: CAWSVRGLGGYTF.

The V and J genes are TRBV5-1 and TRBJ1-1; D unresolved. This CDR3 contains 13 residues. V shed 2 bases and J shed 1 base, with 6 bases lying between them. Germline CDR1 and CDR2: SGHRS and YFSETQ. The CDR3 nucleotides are TGCGCCAGCAGCTTTGAGGGGAACACTGAAGCTTTCTTT. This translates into CASSFEGNTEAFF.

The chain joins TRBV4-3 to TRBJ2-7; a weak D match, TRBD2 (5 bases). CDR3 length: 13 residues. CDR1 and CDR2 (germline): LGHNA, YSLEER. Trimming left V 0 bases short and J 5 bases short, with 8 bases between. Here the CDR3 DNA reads TGCGCCAGCAGCCAAGATGTCGGGGACGAGCAGTACTTC. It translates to CASSQDVGDEQYF.

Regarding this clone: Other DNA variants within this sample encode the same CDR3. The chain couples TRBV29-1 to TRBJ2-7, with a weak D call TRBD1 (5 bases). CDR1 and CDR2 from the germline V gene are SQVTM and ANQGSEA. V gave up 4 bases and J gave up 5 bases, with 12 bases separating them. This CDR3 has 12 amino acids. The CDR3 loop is CSVGQGYNEQYF. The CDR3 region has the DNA TGCAGCGTTGGCCAGGGATACAACGAGCAGTACTTC.

The CDR3 here is CASSVGGTSGEQFF. In DNA, the CDR3 is TGTGCCAGCAGCGTAGGAGGGACTAGCGGAGAGCAGTTCTTC. The chain has TRBV9 and TRBJ2-1, with 11 bases aligning to TRBD2. The CDR3 totals 14 residues. Germline assignment: CDR1 SGDLS and CDR2 YYNGEE. With 0 bases clipped from V and 10 bases from J, the junction kept 3 bases outside the gene matches.

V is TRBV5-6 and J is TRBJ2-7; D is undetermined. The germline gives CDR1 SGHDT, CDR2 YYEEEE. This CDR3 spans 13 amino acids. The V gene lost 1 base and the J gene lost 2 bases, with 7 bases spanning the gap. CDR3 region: CASSLWLAYEQYF. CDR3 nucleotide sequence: TGTGCCAGCAGCTTGTGGCTGGCCTACGAGCAGTACTTC.

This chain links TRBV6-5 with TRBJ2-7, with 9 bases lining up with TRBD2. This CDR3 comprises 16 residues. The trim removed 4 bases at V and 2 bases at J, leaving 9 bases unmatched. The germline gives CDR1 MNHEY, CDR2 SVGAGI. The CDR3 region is CASSSPRTSATYEQYF. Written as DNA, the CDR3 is TGTGCCAGCAGTTCACCCCGGACTAGCGCGACCTACGAGCAGTACTTC.

CDR3: CASSLVYSTNTEAFF. CDR3 DNA: TGTGCCAGCAGCTTAGTATACAGTACAAACACTGAAGCTTTCTTT. The rearrangement joins TRBV7-9 to TRBJ1-1; D is undetermined. From germline, CDR1 is SEHNR and CDR2 FQNEAQ (reference sequence). Trimming cost V 1 base and J 2 bases, with 11 bases left between them. CDR3 length: 15 residues.

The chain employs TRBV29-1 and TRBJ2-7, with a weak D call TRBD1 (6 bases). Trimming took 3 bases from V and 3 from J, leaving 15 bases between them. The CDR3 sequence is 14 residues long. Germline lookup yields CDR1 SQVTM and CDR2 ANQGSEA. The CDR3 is CSVERPGVGYEQYF. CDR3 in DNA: TGCAGCGTTGAGAGGCCAGGGGTGGGCTACGAGCAGTACTTC.

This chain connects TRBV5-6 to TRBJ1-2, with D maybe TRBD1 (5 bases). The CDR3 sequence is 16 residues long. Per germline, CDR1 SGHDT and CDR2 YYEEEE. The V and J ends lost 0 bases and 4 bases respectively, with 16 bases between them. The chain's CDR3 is CASSLVRPGIGYGYTF. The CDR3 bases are TGTGCCAGCAGCTTGGTGCGTCCAGGGATCGGCTATGGCTACACCTTC.

The CDR3 here is CASSQTPLALRGELFF. The CDR3 nucleotides read TGCGCCAGCAGCCAGACCCCACTAGCCCTACGCGGGGAGCTGTTTTTT. The chain is built from TRBV4-3 and TRBJ2-2; D perhaps matches TRBD2 (6 bases). V was trimmed by 3 bases and J by 7 bases, leaving 18 bases between them. The CDR3 has 16 amino acids. Germline loops: CDR1 LGHNA, CDR2 YSLEER.

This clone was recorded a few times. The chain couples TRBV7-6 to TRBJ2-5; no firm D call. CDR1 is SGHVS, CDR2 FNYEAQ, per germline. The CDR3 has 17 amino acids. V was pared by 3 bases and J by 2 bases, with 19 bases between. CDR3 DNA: TGTGCCAGCAGCTTCCCCCTAACCTCTTTGCTACAAGAGACCCAGTACTTC. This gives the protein CASSFPLTSLLQETQYF.

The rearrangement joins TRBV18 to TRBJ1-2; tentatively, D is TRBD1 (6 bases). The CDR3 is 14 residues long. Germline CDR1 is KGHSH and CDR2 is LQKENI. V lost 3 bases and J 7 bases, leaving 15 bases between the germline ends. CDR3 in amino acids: CASSPQRQASGYTF. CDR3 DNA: TGTGCCAGCTCACCCCAGAGACAGGCTAGTGGCTACACCTTC.

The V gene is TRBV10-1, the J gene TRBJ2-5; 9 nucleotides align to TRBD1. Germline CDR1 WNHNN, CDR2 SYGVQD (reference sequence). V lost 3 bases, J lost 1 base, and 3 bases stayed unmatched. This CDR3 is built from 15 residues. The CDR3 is CASSEQGALQETQYF. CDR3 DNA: TGCGCCAGCAGTGAACAGGGGGCCCTCCAAGAGACCCAGTACTTC.

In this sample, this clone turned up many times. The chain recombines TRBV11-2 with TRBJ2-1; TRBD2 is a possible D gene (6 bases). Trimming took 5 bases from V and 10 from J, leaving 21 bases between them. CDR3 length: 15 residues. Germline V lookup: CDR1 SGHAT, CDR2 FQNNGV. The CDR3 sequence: CASSPMGGPLGEQFF. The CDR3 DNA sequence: TGTGCCAGCAGCCCGATGGGGGGACCCCTTGGGGAGCAGTTCTTC.

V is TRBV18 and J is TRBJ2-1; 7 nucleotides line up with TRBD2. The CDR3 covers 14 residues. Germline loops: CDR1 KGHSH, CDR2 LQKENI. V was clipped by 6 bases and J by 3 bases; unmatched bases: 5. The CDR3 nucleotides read TGTGCCAGCTCCAGGGAGCGGGACTACAATGAGCAGTTCTTC. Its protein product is CASSRERDYNEQFF.

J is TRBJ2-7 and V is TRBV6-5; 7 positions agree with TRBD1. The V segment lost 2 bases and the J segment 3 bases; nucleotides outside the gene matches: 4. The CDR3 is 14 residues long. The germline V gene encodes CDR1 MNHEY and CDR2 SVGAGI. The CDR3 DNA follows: TGTGCCAGCAGTTACGGGGGACAGTTCTACGAGCAGTACTTC. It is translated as CASSYGGQFYEQYF.

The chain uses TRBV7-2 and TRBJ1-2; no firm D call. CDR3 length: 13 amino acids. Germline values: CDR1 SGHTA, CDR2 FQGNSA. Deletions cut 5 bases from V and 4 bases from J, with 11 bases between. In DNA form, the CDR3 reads TGTGCCAGCAGCCCCCTAGTAGCCTATGGCTACACCTTC. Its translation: CASSPLVAYGYTF.

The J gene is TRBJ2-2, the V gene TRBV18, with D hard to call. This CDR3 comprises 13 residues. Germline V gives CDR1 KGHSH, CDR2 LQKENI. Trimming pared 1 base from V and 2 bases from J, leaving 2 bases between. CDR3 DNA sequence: TGTGCCAGCTCACCACTAAACACCGGGGAGCTGTTTTTT. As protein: CASSPLNTGELFF.